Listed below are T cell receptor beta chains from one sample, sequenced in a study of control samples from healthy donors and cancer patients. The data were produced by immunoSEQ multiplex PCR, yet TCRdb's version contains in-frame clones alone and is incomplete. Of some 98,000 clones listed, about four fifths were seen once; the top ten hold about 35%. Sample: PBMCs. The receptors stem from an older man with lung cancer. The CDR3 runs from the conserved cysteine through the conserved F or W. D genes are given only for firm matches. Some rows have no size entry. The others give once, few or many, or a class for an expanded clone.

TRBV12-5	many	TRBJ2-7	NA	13	TGTGCTAGTGGTTTGTCGGGGGTTTACGAGCAGTACTTC	CASGLSGVYEQYF
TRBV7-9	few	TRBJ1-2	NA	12	TGTGCCAGCAGCTTAGGAGGGGGAGGCTACACCTTC	CASSLGGGGYTF
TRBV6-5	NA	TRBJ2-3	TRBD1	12	TGTGCCAGCAGAGGACAGGACGATACGCAGTATTTT	CASRGQDDTQYF
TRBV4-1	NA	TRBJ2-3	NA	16	TGCGCCAGCAGCCAAGATTGGGGGATTCGCACAGATACGCAGTATTTT	CASSQDWGIRTDTQYF
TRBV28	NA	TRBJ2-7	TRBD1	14	TGTGCCAGCACCCGACCGGGACAGGGCCCATCCCTGTACTTC	CASTRPGQGPSLYF
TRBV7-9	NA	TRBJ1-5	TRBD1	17	TGTGCCAGCAGCTTATACAGTGGGACAGGGGGGAATCAGCCCCAGCATTTT	CASSLYSGTGGNQPQHF
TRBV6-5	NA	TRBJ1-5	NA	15	TGTGCCAGCAGTTTTCAGGGACTTAGCAATCAGCCCCAGCATTTT	CASSFQGLSNQPQHF
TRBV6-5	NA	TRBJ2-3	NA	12	TGTGCCAGTTACCACGCGGCAGATACGCAGTATTTT	CASYHAADTQYF
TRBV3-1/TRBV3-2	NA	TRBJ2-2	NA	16	TGTGCCAGCAGCCAACGGGGGGCCTCGAACACCGGGGAGCTGTTTTTT	CASSQRGASNTGELFF
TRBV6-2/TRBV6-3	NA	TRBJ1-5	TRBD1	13	TGTGCCAGCAGTCAACAGGGGAATAAGCCCCAGCATTTT	CASSQQGNKPQHF
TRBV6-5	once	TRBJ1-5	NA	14	TGTGCCAGTAGTAGCGGGGGAAGCAATCAGCCCCAGCATTTT	CASSSGGSNQPQHF
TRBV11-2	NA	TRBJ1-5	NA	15	TGTGCCAGCAGCTTAGCGGAGGGCAGCAATCAGCCCCAGCATTTT	CASSLAEGSNQPQHF
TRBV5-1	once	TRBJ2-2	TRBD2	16	TGCGCCAGCAGCTTGGGACTAGCGGCGAACACCGGGGAGCTGTTTTTT	CASSLGLAANTGELFF
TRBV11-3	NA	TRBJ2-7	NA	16	TGTGCCAGCAGCCGTCGTCCCGGGGAAGGGCCCTACGAGCAGTACTTC	CASSRRPGEGPYEQYF
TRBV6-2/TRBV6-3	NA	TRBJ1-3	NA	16	TGTGCCAGCAGCTCACAGGGACTCGCCTCAGGAAACACCATATATTTT	CASSSQGLASGNTIYF
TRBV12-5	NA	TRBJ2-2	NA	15	TGTGCTAGTGGTTTGCAACAGCCGAACACCGGGGAGCTGTTTTTT	CASGLQQPNTGELFF
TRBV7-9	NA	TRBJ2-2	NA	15	TGTGCCAGCAGTTTAAAACCGGGGAACACCGGGGAGCTGTTTTTT	CASSLKPGNTGELFF